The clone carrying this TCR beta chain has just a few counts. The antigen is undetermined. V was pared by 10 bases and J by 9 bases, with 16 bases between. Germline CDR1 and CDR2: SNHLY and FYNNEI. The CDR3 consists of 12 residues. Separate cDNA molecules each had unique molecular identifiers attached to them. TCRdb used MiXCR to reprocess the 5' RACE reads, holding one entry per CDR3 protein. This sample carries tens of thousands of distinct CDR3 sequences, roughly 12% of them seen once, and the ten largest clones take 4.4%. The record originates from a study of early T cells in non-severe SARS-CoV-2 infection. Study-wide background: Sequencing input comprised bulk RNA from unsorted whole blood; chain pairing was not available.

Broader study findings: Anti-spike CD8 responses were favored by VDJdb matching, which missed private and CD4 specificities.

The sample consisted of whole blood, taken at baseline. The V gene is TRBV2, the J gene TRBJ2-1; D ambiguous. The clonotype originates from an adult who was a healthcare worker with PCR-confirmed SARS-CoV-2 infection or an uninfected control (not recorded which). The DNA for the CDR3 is TGTGCCATCCCGGACGGAGCCGGTGAGCAGTTCTTC. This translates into CAIPDGAGEQFF.